Shown below are 17 T cell receptor beta chains from a single sample sequenced in a study of vaccination and CD4 T cells after COVID-19. Treatment in this sample: approximately nine-day PBMC culture with coronavirus spike peptide pools or control peptides (ViraFEST assay). No antigen has been assigned to these receptors. CD4+ T cells that had been cultured provided DNA sequenced with the Oncomine TCR Beta short-read assay. Using its own MiXCR run on the PCR reads, TCRdb lists one record per CDR3 protein. The data show roughly 11,000 distinct CDR3 sequences, about 47% seen once. Input material: CD4+ T cells from blood, cultured in vitro. The origin of the receptors is a human donor who had recovered from COVID-19.

The rearrangement joins TRBV10-2 to TRBJ1-2; no reliable D call. Trimming took off 3 bases at V and 7 bases at J, with 15 bases between the two ends. The CDR3 loop spans 14 amino acids. CDR1 and CDR2 (germline): WSHSY, SAAADI. The CDR3 DNA follows: TGCGCCAGCAGTGACCTTCAAGAAACCGGTGGCTACACCTTC. This encodes CASSDLQETGGYTF.

The V gene is TRBV5-4, the J gene TRBJ2-7; perhaps TRBD1 as D (5 bases). Trimming cost V 1 base and J 2 bases, with 7 bases left between them. This CDR3 region has 13 residues. Germline V gene sequence: CDR1 SGHNT, CDR2 YYREEE (reference sequence). The CDR3 region has the DNA TGTGCCAGCAGCTTGAAGGGGACCTACGAGCAGTACTTC. Residues: CASSLKGTYEQYF.

J is TRBJ1-2 and V is TRBV3-1, with no clear D. Trimming left V 3 bases short and J 4 bases short, with 15 bases between. Germline CDR1 reads LGHDT; CDR2 reads YNNKEL (reference sequence). The CDR3 contains 15 residues. The CDR3 reads CASSQDGRSGYGYTF. Written as DNA, the CDR3 is TGTGCCAGCAGCCAGGACGGACGGAGCGGCTATGGCTACACCTTC.

A word on this clonotype: A read error may produce the germline difference seen at one junction end. The rearrangement uses TRBV5-3 and TRBJ2-1, with D tentatively TRBD2 (6 bases). TRBV5-3 is given ORF status, its function remaining uncertain. The CDR3 sequence is 14 residues long. The CDR3 sequence: CASSFPTRNNEQFF. The CDR3 bases are TGTGCCAGCAGCTTCCCGACTAGAAACAATGAGCAGTTCTTC.

V and J are TRBV14 and TRBJ1-5; D not certain. V lost 4 bases to trimming and J lost 1 base, with 11 bases between them. The germline V gene has CDR1 SGHDN and CDR2 FVKESK. The CDR3 extends over 15 amino acids. The CDR3, as DNA: TGTGCCAGCAGCCCCAGGAGTATAAGCAATCAGCCCCAGCATTTT. It codes for CASSPRSISNQPQHF.

The count of this clonotype is one. The gene calls are TRBV5-1 and TRBJ2-3; 8 bases line up with TRBD2. This CDR3 is 16 amino acids long. The V gene's germline CDR1 is SGHRS and CDR2 YFSETQ. Trimming at V came to 2 bases and at J to 2 bases, leaving 7 bases not matched to a gene. CDR3 protein: CASSFAGGAHTDTQYF. For the CDR3, the DNA is TGCGCCAGCAGCTTTGCCGGGGGGGCCCACACAGATACGCAGTATTTT.

CDR3 DNA sequence: TGTGCCAGCATGCCAGGGACAGAGGCACAAGAGACCCAGTACTTC. Translation gives CASMPGTEAQETQYF. This chain joins TRBV28 and TRBJ2-5; 7 bases match TRBD1. The CDR3 is 15 residues long. Trimming removed 7 bases from V and 2 bases from J; junction bases left unmatched: 10. Germline V lookup: CDR1 MDHEN, CDR2 SYDVKM.

V usage is TRBV20-1 and J usage is TRBJ1-2; no definite D call. With 2 bases removed from V and 13 bases from J, the gap between germline ends came to 20 bases. The CDR3 is 13 amino acids. The germline V gene has CDR1 DFQATT and CDR2 SNEGSKA (reference sequence). CDR3 protein: CSARPLSVLLSTF. CDR3 sequence (DNA): TGCAGTGCTAGACCCTTGTCCGTCCTTCTAAGCACCTTC.

This clonotype was counted between two and nine times. The DNA of the CDR3 is TGTGCCAGTCTCCGCCGGGACAGGGGTCTCGATCAGCCCCAGCATTTT. It translates to CASLRRDRGLDQPQHF. The chain employs TRBV19 and TRBJ1-5; 10 bases align to TRBD1. The CDR3 loop spans 16 amino acids. V lost 8 bases and J lost 5; bases outside the gene matches: 12. CDR1 is LNHDA, CDR2 SQIVND, per germline (reference sequence).

In this sample, this clonotype turned up once. CDR3 residues: CASSDGLMNTEAFF. CDR3 nucleotides: TGCGCCAGCAGTGACGGACTCATGAACACTGAAGCTTTCTTT. The chain employs TRBV10-1 and TRBJ1-1; no clear D. V gave up 3 bases and J gave up 0 bases, with 8 bases separating them. The CDR3 sequence is 14 residues long. Germline values: CDR1 WNHNN, CDR2 SYGVQD (reference sequence).

V is TRBV6-1 and J is TRBJ1-1, with D hard to call. CDR1 and CDR2 (germline): MNHNS, SASEGT. V lost 7 bases and J lost 4, with 16 bases in between. The CDR3 totals 14 residues. The CDR3 sequence is CASTLRRQGTEAFF. The CDR3 DNA reads as TGTGCCAGCACTTTACGGAGGCAAGGCACTGAAGCTTTCTTT.

This clonotype has a handful of counts. The rearrangement joins TRBV6-1 to TRBJ1-1; the D gene is possibly TRBD1 (6 bases). Trimming shortened V by 6 bases and J by 0 bases, and 14 bases separated the two germline ends. CDR1 and CDR2 from the germline V gene are MNHNS and SASEGT. The CDR3 spans 15 residues. CDR3 sequence (DNA): TGTGCCAGCAGGAGGGGGGGGAAACTGAACACTGAAGCTTTCTTT. This codes for CASRRGGKLNTEAFF.

CDR3 in DNA: TGTGCCACCAGTGATCACCAAGCGGGGGGGCTCAGTGAGCAGTTCTTC. The encoded protein is CATSDHQAGGLSEQFF. This sequence joins TRBV24-1 and TRBJ2-1, with TRBD2 matching 10 bases. With 3 bases clipped from V and 9 bases from J, the junction kept 10 bases outside the gene matches. The CDR3 loop spans 16 amino acids. The germline V gene encodes CDR1 KGHDR and CDR2 SFDVKD.

V usage is TRBV6-1 and J usage is TRBJ1-1; D possibly corresponds to TRBD1 (6 bases). The CDR3 length is 14 residues. CDR1 is MNHNS, CDR2 SASEGT, per germline. Trimming took 1 base from V and 11 from J, leaving 17 bases between them. The CDR3: CASSEVFSGEMAFF. In DNA form, the CDR3 reads TGTGCCAGCAGTGAAGTGTTTTCAGGGGAGATGGCTTTCTTT.

This clonotype was seen a handful of times. The V and J genes are TRBV6-1 and TRBJ1-4; no definite D call. Per the germline V gene, CDR1 is MNHNS and CDR2 is SASEGT. There are 14 residues in the CDR3. V gave up 7 bases and J gave up 0 bases, with 9 bases separating them. The DNA of the CDR3 is TGTGCCAGCACGGCCACAGCAACTAATGAAAAACTGTTTTTT. It codes for CASTATATNEKLFF.

V and J are TRBV25-1 and TRBJ1-4; TRBD1 is a possible D gene (6 bases). The CDR3 extends over 13 amino acids. Germline CDR1 and CDR2: MGHDK and SYGVNS. The V end lost 6 bases, the J end lost 7 bases, and 12 bases lay between the germline ends. This CDR3 is CASSYRVGEKLFF. The CDR3 nucleotides are TGTGCCAGCAGCTACAGGGTTGGTGAAAAACTGTTTTTT. Looking up the rest from reference TRBV25-1 and TRBJ1-4 gives the full variable domain: EADIYQTPRYLVIGTGKKITLECSQTMGHDKMYWYQQDPGMELHLIHYSYGVNSTEKGDLSSESTVSRIRTEHFPLTLESARPSHTSQYLCASSYRVGEKLFFGSGTQLSVL.

This clonotype came up a few times. The rearrangement joins TRBV6-1 to TRBJ1-5, with unresolved D. V lost 1 base and J 0 bases, leaving 7 bases between the germline ends. Per the germline V gene, CDR1 is MNHNS and CDR2 is SASEGT. This CDR3 comprises 15 residues. The CDR3 protein is CASSEGHLSNQPQHF. The CDR3 DNA is TGTGCCAGCAGTGAAGGGCACCTTAGCAATCAGCCCCAGCATTTT.